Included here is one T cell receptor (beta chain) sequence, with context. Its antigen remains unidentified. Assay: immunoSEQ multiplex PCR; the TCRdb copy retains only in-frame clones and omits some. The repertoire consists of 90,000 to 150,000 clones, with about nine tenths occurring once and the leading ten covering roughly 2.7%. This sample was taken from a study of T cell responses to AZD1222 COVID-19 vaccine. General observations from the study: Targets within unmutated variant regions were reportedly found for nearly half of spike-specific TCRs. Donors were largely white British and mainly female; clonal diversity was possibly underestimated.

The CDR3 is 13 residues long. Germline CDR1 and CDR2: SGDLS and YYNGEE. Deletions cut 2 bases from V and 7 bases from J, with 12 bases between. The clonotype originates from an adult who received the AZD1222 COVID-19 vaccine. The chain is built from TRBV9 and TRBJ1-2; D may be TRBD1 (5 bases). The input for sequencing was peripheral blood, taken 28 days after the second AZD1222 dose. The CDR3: CASSVGGNGGYTF. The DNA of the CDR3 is TGTGCCAGCAGCGTGGGGGGGAATGGTGGCTACACCTTC.